The 6 T cell receptor beta chains reported below all come from one sample, sequenced in a study of blood T cell repertoires in COVID-19. The data were produced by immunoSEQ multiplex PCR, yet TCRdb's version contains in-frame clones alone and is incomplete. Among 150,000 to 180,000 clones listed, roughly four fifths were seen once. Sequencing was performed on peripheral blood. Source of these receptors: a woman in her sixties or seventies with acute or convalescent COVID-19.

The rearrangement uses TRBV27 and TRBJ2-3; TRBD1 is a possible D gene (6 bases). Trimming shortened V by 6 bases and J by 4 bases, and 23 bases separated the two germline ends. The germline CDR1 and CDR2 sequences are MNHEY and SMNVEV (reference sequence). CDR3 length equals 17 residues. CDR3 sequence (DNA): TGTGCCAGCAGCCCCGGCCCCCACGGGACATTTTCAGATACGCAGTATTTT. This sequence encodes CASSPGPHGTFSDTQYF.

The genes are TRBV4-1 and TRBJ2-2; D is uncertain. Germline CDR1 reads MGHRA; CDR2 reads YSYEKL. The CDR3 loop spans 15 amino acids. V was trimmed by 4 bases and J by 4 bases, leaving 13 bases between them. The CDR3 DNA reads as TGCGCCAGCAGCCGAGAAGCGTCAGTCACCGGGGAGCTGTTTTTT. Its protein product is CASSREASVTGELFF.

This chain connects TRBV7-2 to TRBJ2-1; TRBD2 agrees at 9 bases. The CDR3 sequence is 16 residues long. V shed 3 bases, J shed 10 bases, and the junction held 13 bases outside the gene matches. CDR1 SGHTA and CDR2 FQGNSA come from the germline V gene. As DNA, the CDR3 is TGTGCCAGCAGCTTCCAGACTAGCGGCTCCCTGGGAGAGCAGTTCTTC. It codes for CASSFQTSGSLGEQFF.

The chain recombines TRBV5-1 with TRBJ2-7, with no clear D. Trimming shortened V by 0 bases and J by 1 base, and 8 bases separated the two germline ends. This CDR3 spans 14 amino acids. Germline lookup yields CDR1 SGHRS and CDR2 YFSETQ. Here the CDR3 reads CASSLGPTSYEQYF. CDR3 in DNA: TGCGCCAGCAGCTTGGGACCGACATCCTACGAGCAGTACTTC.

The CDR3 spells CASSLELAGVKTQYF. In DNA form, the CDR3 reads TGTGCCAGCAGCTTGGAACTAGCGGGGGTGAAGACCCAGTACTTC. This chain joins TRBV5-8 and TRBJ2-5; 11 positions match TRBD2. The CDR3 has 15 residues. Germline-derived CDR1 and CDR2 are SGHTS and YDEGEE. The V and J ends lost 0 bases and 6 bases, in that order; junction bases with no gene match: 4.

The gene calls are TRBV6-5 and TRBJ1-3, with a possible D match to TRBD1 (6 bases). V shed 2 bases and J shed 1 base, with 12 bases lying between them. This CDR3 region has 16 residues. Germline CDR1 and CDR2: MNHEY and SVGAGI. As DNA, the CDR3 is TGTGCCAGCAGTTACGACGGACAGACTTCTGGAAACACCATATATTTT. This codes for CASSYDGQTSGNTIYF.